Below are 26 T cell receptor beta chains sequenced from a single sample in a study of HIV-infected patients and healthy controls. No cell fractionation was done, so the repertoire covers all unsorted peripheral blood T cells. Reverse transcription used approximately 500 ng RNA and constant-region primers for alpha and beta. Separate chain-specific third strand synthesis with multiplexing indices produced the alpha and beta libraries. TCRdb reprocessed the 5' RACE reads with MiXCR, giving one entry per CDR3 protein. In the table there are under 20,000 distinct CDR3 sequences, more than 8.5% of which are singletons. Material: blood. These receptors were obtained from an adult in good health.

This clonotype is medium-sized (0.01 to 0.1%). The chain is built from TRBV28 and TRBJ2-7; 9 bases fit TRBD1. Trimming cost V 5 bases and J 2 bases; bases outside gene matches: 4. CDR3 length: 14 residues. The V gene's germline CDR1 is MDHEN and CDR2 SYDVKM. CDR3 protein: CASSVGTGPYEQYF. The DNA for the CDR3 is TGTGCCAGCAGTGTTGGGACAGGGCCCTACGAGCAGTACTTC.

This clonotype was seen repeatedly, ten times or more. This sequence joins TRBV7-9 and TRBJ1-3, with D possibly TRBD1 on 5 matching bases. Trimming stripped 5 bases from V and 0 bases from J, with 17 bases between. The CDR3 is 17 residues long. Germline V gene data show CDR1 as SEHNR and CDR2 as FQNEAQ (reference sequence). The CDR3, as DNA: TGTGCCAGCAGCCGGGGACGGGCGGCGGTCTCTGGAAACACCATATATTTT. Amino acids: CASSRGRAAVSGNTIYF.

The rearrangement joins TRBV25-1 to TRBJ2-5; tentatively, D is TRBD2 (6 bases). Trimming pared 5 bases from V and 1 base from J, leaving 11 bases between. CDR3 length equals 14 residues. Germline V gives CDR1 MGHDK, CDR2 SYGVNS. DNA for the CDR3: TGTGCCAGCAGTTACAGCGGGCTCCAAGAGACCCAGTACTTC. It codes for CASSYSGLQETQYF.

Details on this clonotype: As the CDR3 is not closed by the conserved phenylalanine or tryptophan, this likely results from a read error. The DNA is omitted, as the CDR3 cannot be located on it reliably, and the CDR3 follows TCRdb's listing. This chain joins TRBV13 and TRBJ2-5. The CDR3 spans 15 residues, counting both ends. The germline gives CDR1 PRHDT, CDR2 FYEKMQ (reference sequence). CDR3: CASSFGYSTMDPVLR.

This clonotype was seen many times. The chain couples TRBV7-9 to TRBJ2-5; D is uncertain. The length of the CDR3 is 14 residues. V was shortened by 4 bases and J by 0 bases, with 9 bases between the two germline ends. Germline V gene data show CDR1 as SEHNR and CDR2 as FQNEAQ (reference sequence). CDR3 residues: CASSWARYQETQYF. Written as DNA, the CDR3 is TGTGCCAGCAGCTGGGCCCGGTACCAAGAGACCCAGTACTTC.

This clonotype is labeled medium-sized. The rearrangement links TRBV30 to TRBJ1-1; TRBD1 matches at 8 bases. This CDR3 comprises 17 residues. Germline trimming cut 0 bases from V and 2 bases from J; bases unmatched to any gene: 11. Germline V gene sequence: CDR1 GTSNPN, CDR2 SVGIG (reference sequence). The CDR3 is CAWSVNTPGTGNTEAFF. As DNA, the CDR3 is TGTGCCTGGAGTGTCAACACCCCCGGGACAGGAAACACTGAAGCTTTCTTT.

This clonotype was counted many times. Written as DNA, the CDR3 is TGCGCCAGCAGCCCGATCATTAGCAATCAGCCCCAGCATTTT. Translation gives CASSPIISNQPQHF. This chain connects TRBV4-1 to TRBJ1-5; D gene uncertain. CDR1 is MGHRA, CDR2 YSYEKL, per germline. Between the trimmed V and J ends, which lost 4 bases and 0 bases, there was a span of 7 bases. This CDR3 spans 14 amino acids.

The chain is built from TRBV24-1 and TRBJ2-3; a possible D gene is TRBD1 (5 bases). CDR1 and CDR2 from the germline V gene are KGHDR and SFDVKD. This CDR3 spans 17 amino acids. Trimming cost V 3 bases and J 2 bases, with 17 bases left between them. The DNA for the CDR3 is TGTGCCACCAGTGATGACAGAGACCCACAATACACAGATACGCAGTATTTT. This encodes CATSDDRDPQYTDTQYF.

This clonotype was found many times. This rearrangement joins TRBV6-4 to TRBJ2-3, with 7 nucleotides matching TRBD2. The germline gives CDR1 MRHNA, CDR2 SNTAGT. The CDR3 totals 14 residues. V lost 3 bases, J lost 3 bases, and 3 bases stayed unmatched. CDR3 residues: CASSETSETDTQYF. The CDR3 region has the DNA TGTGCCAGCAGTGAAACTAGCGAGACAGATACGCAGTATTTT.

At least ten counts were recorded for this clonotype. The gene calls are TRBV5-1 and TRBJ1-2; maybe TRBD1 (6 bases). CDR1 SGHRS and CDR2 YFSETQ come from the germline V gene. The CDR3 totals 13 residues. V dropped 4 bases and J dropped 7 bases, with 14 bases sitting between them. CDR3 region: CASSLQGIGGYTF. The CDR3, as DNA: TGCGCCAGCAGCCTACAGGGAATTGGTGGCTACACCTTC. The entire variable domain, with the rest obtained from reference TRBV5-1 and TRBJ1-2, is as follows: KAGVTQTPRYLIKTRGQQVTLSCSPISGHRSVSWYQQTPGQGLQFLFEYFSETQRNKGNFPGRFSGRQFSNSRSEMNVSTLELGDSALYLCASSLQGIGGYTFGSGTRLTVV.

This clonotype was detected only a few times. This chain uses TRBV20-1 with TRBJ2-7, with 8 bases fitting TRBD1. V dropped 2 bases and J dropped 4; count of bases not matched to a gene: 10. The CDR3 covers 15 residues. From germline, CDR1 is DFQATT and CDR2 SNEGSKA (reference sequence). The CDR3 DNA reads TGCAGTGCTAGAATCTCAGGGGGCCCACTGTACGAGCAGTACTTC. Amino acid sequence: CSARISGGPLYEQYF.

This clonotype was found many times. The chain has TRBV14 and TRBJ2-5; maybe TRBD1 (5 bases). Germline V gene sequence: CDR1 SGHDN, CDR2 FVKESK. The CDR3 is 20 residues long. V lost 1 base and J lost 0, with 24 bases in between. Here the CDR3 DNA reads TGTGCCAGCAGCCAAGGGAGATGGCAGGGCTCACCCATCAACCAAGAGACCCAGTACTTC. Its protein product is CASSQGRWQGSPINQETQYF.

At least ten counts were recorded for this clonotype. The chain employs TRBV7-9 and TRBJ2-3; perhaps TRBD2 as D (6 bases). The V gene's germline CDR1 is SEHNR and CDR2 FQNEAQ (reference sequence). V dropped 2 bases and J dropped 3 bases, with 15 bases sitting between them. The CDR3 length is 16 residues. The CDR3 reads CASSLRIGGGTDTQYF. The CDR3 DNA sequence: TGTGCCAGCAGCTTAAGGATTGGGGGAGGAACAGATACGCAGTATTTT.

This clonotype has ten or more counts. The DNA of the CDR3 is TGTGCCAGCAGCGCCGGAGGAGACTTGAACACTGAAGCTTTCTTT. Translating it yields CASSAGGDLNTEAFF. The chain carries TRBV5-4 and TRBJ1-1, with D unresolved. The germline V gene has CDR1 SGHNT and CDR2 YYREEE (reference sequence). V lost 4 bases to trimming and J lost 0 bases, with 13 bases between them. This CDR3 region has 15 residues.

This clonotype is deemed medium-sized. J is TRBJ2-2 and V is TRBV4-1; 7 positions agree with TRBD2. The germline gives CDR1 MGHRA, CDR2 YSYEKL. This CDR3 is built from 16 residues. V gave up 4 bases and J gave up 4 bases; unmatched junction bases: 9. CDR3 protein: CASSLSSGAGTGELFF. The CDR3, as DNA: TGCGCCAGCAGCCTCTCGAGCGGGGCTGGCACCGGGGAGCTGTTTTTT.

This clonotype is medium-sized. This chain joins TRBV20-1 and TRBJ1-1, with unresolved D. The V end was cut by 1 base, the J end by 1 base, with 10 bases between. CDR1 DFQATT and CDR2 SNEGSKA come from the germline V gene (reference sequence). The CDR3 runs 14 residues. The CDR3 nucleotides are TGCAGTGCTAGAGTCCCGACTGAGAACACTGAAGCTTTCTTT. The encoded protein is CSARVPTENTEAFF.

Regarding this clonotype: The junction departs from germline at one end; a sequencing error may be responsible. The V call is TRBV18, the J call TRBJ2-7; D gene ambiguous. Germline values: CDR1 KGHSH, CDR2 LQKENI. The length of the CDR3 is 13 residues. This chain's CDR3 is CASSPRTGPDQSF. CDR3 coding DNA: TGTGCCAGCTCACCACGGACGGGCCCAGACCAGAGCTTC.

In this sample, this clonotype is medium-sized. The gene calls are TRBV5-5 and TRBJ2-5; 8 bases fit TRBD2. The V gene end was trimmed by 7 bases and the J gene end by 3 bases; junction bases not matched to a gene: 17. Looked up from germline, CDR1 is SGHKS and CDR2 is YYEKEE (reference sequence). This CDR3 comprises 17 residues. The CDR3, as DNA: TGTGCCAGCGCGCGGGGGGATACTGGACAGCCTAAAGAGACCCAGTACTTC. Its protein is CASARGDTGQPKETQYF. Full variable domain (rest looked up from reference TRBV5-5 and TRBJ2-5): DAGVTQSPTHLIKTRGQQVTLRCSPISGHKSVSWYQQVLGQGPQFIFQYYEKEERGRGNFPDRFSARQFPNYSSELNVNALLLGDSALYLCASARGDTGQPKETQYFGPGTRLLVL.

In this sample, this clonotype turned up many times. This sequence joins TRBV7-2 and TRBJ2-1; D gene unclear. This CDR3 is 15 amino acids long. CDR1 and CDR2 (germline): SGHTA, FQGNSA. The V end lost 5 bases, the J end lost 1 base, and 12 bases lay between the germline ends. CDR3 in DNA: TGTGCCAGCAGCCTACGTTGGGGATCCTACAATGAGCAGTTCTTC. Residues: CASSLRWGSYNEQFF.

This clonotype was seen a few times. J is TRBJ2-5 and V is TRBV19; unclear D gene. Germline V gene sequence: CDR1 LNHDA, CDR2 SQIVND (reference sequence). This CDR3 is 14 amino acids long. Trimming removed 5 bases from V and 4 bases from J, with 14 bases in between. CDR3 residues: CASSPGNIRETQYF. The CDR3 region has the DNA TGTGCCAGTAGTCCAGGAAACATTCGAGAGACCCAGTACTTC.

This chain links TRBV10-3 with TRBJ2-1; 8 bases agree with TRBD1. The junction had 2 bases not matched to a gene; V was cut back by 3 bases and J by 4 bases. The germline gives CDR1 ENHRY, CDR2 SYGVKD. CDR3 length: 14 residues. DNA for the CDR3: TGTGCCATCAGTGACGGACAGGGTTACAATGAGCAGTTCTTC. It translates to CAISDGQGYNEQFF.

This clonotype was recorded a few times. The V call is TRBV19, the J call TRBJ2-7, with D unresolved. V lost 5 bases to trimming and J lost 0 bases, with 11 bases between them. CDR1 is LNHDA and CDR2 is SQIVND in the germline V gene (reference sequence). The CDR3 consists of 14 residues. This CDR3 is CASSAWAISYEQYV. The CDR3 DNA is TGTGCCAGTAGTGCGTGGGCCATCTCCTACGAGCAGTACGTC.

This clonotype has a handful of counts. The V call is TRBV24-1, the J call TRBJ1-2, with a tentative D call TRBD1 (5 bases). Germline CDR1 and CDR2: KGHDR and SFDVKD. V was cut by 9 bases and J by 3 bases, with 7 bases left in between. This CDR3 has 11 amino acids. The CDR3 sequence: CATGTDYGYTF. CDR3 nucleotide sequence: TGTGCCACCGGGACGGACTATGGCTACACCTTC.

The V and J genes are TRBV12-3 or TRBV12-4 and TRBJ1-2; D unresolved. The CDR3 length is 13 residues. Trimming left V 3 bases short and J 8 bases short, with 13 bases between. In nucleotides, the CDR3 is TGTGCCAGCAGTTTTTCAGGAGTCGACGGCTACACCTTC. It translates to CASSFSGVDGYTF.

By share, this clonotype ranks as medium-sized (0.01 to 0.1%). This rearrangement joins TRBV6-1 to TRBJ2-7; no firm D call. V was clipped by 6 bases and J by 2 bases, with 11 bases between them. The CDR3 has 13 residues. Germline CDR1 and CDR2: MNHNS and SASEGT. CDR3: CASSLSRTYEQYF. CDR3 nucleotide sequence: TGTGCCAGCAGCCTGAGTCGCACCTACGAGCAGTACTTC.

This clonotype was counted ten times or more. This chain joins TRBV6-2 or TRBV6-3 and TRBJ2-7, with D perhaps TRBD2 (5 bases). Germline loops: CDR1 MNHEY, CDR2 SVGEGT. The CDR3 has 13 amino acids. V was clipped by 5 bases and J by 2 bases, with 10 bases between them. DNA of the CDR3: TGTGCCAGCAGTAGGGCGGGCCCCTACGAGCAGTACTTC. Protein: CASSRAGPYEQYF.